The 3 T cell receptor beta chains below come from one sample, sequenced in a study of technical replicates of blood from a handful of donors. Clones were sequenced by immunoSEQ multiplex PCR, and TCRdb holds only the in-frame ones, with some missing. The repertoire includes roughly 60,000 clones, around 92% of them detected once, and approximately 3.6% sits in the top ten. The source material was PBMCs. Receptors originate from a human donor in good health. Some clones in this sample may be carry-over from other donors' samples.

This sequence joins TRBV7-6 and TRBJ2-3, with 9 bases fitting TRBD2. The CDR3 extends over 16 amino acids. Looked up from germline, CDR1 is SGHVS and CDR2 is FNYEAQ. Losses at the gene ends were 5 bases for V and 3 bases for J; bases not matched to a gene: 9. CDR3 residues: CASSPFALAGTDTQYF. CDR3 coding DNA: TGTGCCAGCAGCCCATTTGCGCTAGCGGGAACAGATACGCAGTATTTT.

The chain combines TRBV2 with TRBJ1-1; 7 bases are a match to TRBD1. This CDR3 is built from 14 residues. Trimming at V came to 6 bases and at J to 4 bases, leaving 8 bases not matched to a gene. The germline CDR1 and CDR2 sequences are SNHLY and FYNNEI. The CDR3 DNA reads TGTGCCAGCAGCAGACAGGGTGGGGCCACTGAAGCTTTCTTT. Translation: CASSRQGGATEAFF.

This chain joins TRBV5-6 and TRBJ2-6; D not resolved. The CDR3 sequence is 16 residues long. Looked up from germline, CDR1 is SGHDT and CDR2 is YYEEEE. Trimming removed 4 bases at V and 0 bases at J, with 11 bases between. CDR3 bases: TGTGCCAGCAGCCCCCCTTCCCGCTCTGGGGCCAACGTCCTGACTTTC. This gives the protein CASSPPSRSGANVLTF.